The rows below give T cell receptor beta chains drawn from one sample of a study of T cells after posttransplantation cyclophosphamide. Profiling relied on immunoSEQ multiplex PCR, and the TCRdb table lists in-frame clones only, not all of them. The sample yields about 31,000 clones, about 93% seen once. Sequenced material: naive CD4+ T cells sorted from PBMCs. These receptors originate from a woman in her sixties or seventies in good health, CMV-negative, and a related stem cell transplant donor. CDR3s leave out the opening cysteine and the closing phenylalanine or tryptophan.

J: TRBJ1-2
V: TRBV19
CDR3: ASSIEAAGTGVGYT

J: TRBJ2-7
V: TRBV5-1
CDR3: ASSSNPEIYEQY

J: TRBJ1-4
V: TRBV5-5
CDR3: ASSSRTAKLL

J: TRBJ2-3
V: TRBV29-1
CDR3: SVESGLSTDTQY

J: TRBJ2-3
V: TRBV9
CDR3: ASSAGQTSASTDTQY

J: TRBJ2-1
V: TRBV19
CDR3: ASSIGSGGVNEQF

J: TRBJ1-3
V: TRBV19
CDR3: ASSGQPGNTIY

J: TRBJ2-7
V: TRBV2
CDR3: ASSGTVHYEQY

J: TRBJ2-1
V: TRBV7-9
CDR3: ASSFPTRQGVSGEQF

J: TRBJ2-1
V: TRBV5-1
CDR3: ASSLAINYRSYNEQF

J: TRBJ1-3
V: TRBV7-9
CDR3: ASSIQPQGTIY

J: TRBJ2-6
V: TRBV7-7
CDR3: ASSSGANVLT

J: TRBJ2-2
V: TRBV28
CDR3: ASRKDRGNTGELF